The 8 T cell receptor beta chains below all came from one sample that was sequenced in a study of T cell changes during pregnancy in multiple sclerosis. The table came from immunoSEQ multiplex PCR; TCRdb's copy has only in-frame clones and leaves some out. This table has about 60,000 clones, about 93% appearing once. Material: CD8+ T cells from peripheral blood mononuclear cells, obtained in the second trimester of pregnancy. All receptors come from a female donor with multiple sclerosis, enrolled in a pregnancy study.

The chain recombines TRBV28 with TRBJ2-7; maybe TRBD1 (7 bases). The CDR3 spans 15 residues. Germline V gene data show CDR1 as MDHEN and CDR2 as SYDVKM. V was cut by 5 bases and J by 1 base, with 15 bases left in between. Here the CDR3 reads CASSRPTGTSYEQYF. In nucleotides, the CDR3 is TGTGCCAGCAGTCGGCCGACAGGGACTTCCTACGAGCAGTACTTC.

The chain links TRBV5-4 to TRBJ2-1; D remains unclear. Germline CDR1 SGHNT, CDR2 YYREEE (reference sequence). The V end lost 0 bases, the J end lost 6 bases, and 4 bases lay between the germline ends. This CDR3 is 12 amino acids long. The CDR3: CASSLVSNEQFF. CDR3 bases: TGTGCCAGCAGCTTGGTTAGCAATGAGCAGTTCTTC.

V is TRBV27 and J is TRBJ2-7; D is uncertain. The CDR3 is 13 amino acids. Germline V gene lookup returns CDR1 MNHEY and CDR2 SMNVEV (reference sequence). Trimming stripped 3 bases from V and 5 bases from J, with 11 bases between. CDR3 DNA sequence: TGTGCCAGCAGTTTTGCCGGGTTAAACGAGCAGTACTTC. It codes for CASSFAGLNEQYF.

The CDR3 DNA is TGTGCCAGTGGCCAGGGGAGGGAGTACGAGCAGTACTTC. Its translation is CASGQGREYEQYF. The V call is TRBV19, the J call TRBJ2-7, with D possibly being TRBD2 (7 bases). CDR3 size: 13 residues. With 8 bases removed from V and 4 bases from J, the gap between germline ends came to 15 bases. CDR1 and CDR2 from the germline V gene are LNHDA and SQIVND (reference sequence).

This clone has just one count. V and J are TRBV5-1 and TRBJ1-1; D perhaps matches TRBD1 (6 bases). Between the trimmed V and J ends, which lost 3 bases and 1 base, there was a span of 13 bases. The CDR3 extends over 15 amino acids. Germline loops: CDR1 SGHRS, CDR2 YFSETQ. The DNA for the CDR3 is TGCGCCAGCAGCTACCGGGACACAGGGAACACTGAAGCTTTCTTT. It specifies CASSYRDTGNTEAFF.

Notes on this clone: Other DNA sequences in the same sample also yield this CDR3. This chain links TRBV5-1 with TRBJ2-1; 10 nucleotides match TRBD1. Losses at the gene ends were 3 bases for V and 8 bases for J; bases not matched to a gene: 5. This CDR3 has 14 residues. Germline assignment: CDR1 SGHRS and CDR2 YFSETQ. As DNA, the CDR3 is TGCGCCAGCAGCTCGGGACAGGGGCGGGATGAGCAGTTCTTC. Its protein product is CASSSGQGRDEQFF.

V is TRBV10-2 and J is TRBJ1-2; TRBD1 is a possible D gene (6 bases). V lost 5 bases and J lost 6, with 16 bases in between. The V gene's germline CDR1 is WSHSY and CDR2 SAAADI. The CDR3 covers 14 residues. CDR3 DNA sequence: TGCGCCAGCAGTCCCCAGGGGCCCCTTGATGGCTACACCTTC. Amino acid sequence: CASSPQGPLDGYTF.

V and J are TRBV11-2 and TRBJ2-7, with D uncertain. CDR1 and CDR2 from the germline V gene are SGHAT and FQNNGV. Trimming removed 1 base from V and 2 bases from J, with 9 bases in between. This CDR3 region has 14 residues. In DNA, the CDR3 is TGTGCCAGCAGCTTAGTGGGCAGAACCTACGAGCAGTACTTC. It translates to CASSLVGRTYEQYF. The whole variable domain, remainder taken from reference TRBV11-2 and TRBJ2-7, is EAGVAQSPRYKIIEKRQSVAFWCNPISGHATLYWYQQILGQGPKLLIQFQNNGVVDDSQLPKDRFSAERLKGVDSTLKIQPAKLEDSAVYLCASSLVGRTYEQYFGPGTRLTVT.